This T cell receptor (beta chain) was identified during a study of T cell responses to AZD1222 COVID-19 vaccine (dated by TCRdb to the early 2020s). Concerning the study at large: TCR sequencing covered more than 230 trial participants: nearly 210 given two doses of AZD1222 and about 26 given two doses of MenACWY control vaccine. Trial participants were enrolled by age into 18-55, 56-69 and 70-plus year subgroups, with approximately 150, 28 and 58 TCR-sequenced participants respectively.

Points the paper makes about the study in general: Conclusions about previously exposed vaccinees are limited because only a handful of AZD1222 recipients were SARS-CoV-2 seropositive at baseline. Reportedly, close to half of the unique spike-specific TCRs recognized epitopes lying outside the regions that are mutated in the B.1.351 and B.1.1.7 variants. After two AZD1222 doses, both the breadth and the depth of spike-specific TCRs were significantly higher than at day 0 and than in MenACWY recipients. The whole spike protein was spanned by vaccine-associated CD4 TCRs, and dominant responses were seen in regions 160-218 and 743-854. The 56-69-year group was small, and its depth increase did not reach significance, likely because of low power. Most participants were white British and females outnumbered males, and the authors suggested that clonal diversity may have been underestimated. Because no day 14 peak-response samples were available, repertoires were characterized only after the peak T cell response.

A remark on this clone: Its antigen is still unknown. Within one base of it there is no much larger clone, and no base qualities were kept.

Per the publication, the time point label means: about 28 days (+/-7) after the second vaccine dose. AZD1222 recipients given second doses at about 4 weeks or at about 12 weeks were pooled, since spike-specific TCR depth and breadth were not found to differ between the two schedules. Samples from vaccinated people were obtained from the UK trials COV001 and COV002, which included a single-blind randomized controlled phase 2/3 trial of AZD1222 (ChAdOx1 nCoV-19) in healthy adults. For TCRbeta chain sequencing, PBMC samples from trial participants were taken at day 0 and at day 28 after the second dose. The CDR3 regions of human TCRbeta chains were analyzed by immunosequencing. The paper's data handling went like this. TCRs in the repertoires were compared against a reference library of SARS-CoV-2-specific TCRs that had been generated with the MIRA antigen-specificity platform. Breadth was defined as the fraction of unique TCRs that were SARS-CoV-2-associated, and depth was defined as the fraction of total T cells that were SARS-CoV-2-associated. Using the MIRA data, each spike-specific TCR was assigned both to the spike region to which the TCR was reactive and to a CD4 or CD8 class. Log10-transformed breadth and depth values were compared by one-way ANOVA with Sidak's multiple comparisons tests. Here the immuneACCESS table is served through TCRdb, limited to in-frame sequences with V and J called. Missing clones are a known gap in these copies; in checked studies unresolved V genes cover under half, and the rest lacks a known reason. For V, J and clone size, that table is used; D and trimming come from the DNA. This sample is represented by under 150,000 clones; 92% of them were singletons. The ten largest clones add up to approximately 3.8% of the sample.

This TCR was recovered from an adult who received the AZD1222 COVID-19 vaccine. Specimen: peripheral blood, collected 28 days after the second AZD1222 dose.

The CDR3 reads as follows: CASSFGGRLGYTF. The DNA sequence is given as TGTGCCAGCAGTTTTGGGGGGCGCTTAGGCTACACCTTC. The chain couples TRBV28 to TRBJ1-2; the D gene is perhaps TRBD1, on 6 matching bases. Spanning cysteine to phenylalanine, the CDR3 consists of 13 amino acids. Just CDR3 DNA is preserved here, 39 bases in frame from base 1. The germline V gene provides CDR1 MDHEN and CDR2 SYDVKM. V was cut back by 3 bases and J by 8 bases, leaving a gap of 13 bases between them.